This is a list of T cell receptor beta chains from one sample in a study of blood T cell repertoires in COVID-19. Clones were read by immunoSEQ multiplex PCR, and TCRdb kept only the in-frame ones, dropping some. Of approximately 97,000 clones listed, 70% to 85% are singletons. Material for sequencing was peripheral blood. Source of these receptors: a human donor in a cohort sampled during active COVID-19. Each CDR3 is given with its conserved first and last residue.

cdr3_aa: CASVPKGQETQYF; j_call: TRBJ2-5; v_call: TRBV6-8
cdr3_aa: CASSGGQGNEKLFF; j_call: TRBJ1-4; v_call: TRBV2
cdr3_aa: CASSPETVPYGYTF; j_call: TRBJ1-2; v_call: TRBV9
cdr3_aa: CASSINQGRNGELFF; j_call: TRBJ2-2; v_call: TRBV19
cdr3_aa: CASSLGREGQGYTF; j_call: TRBJ1-2; v_call: TRBV5-4
cdr3_aa: CAWRGAGVNTGELFF; j_call: TRBJ2-2; v_call: TRBV30
cdr3_aa: CASSLGDRAANTIYF; j_call: TRBJ1-3; v_call: TRBV5-4
cdr3_aa: CASSMGGKPGLAGGRAKNIQYF; j_call: TRBJ2-4; v_call: TRBV19
cdr3_aa: CASSPLGGGYHEQYF; j_call: TRBJ2-7; v_call: TRBV9
cdr3_aa: CASGDRGGNQPQHF; j_call: TRBJ1-5; v_call: TRBV19
cdr3_aa: CASSFVPQVEGNEQFF; j_call: TRBJ2-1; v_call: TRBV11-1
cdr3_aa: CASSWATTNEKLFF; j_call: TRBJ1-4; v_call: TRBV6-5
cdr3_aa: CASSDQAQGYYEQYF; j_call: TRBJ2-7; v_call: TRBV18
cdr3_aa: CASSPPGQGGLF; j_call: TRBJ2-1; v_call: TRBV18
cdr3_aa: CSVEGPDSAVGTQYF; j_call: TRBJ2-3; v_call: TRBV29-1
cdr3_aa: CASSSDTGTDTQYF; j_call: TRBJ2-3; v_call: TRBV5-1
cdr3_aa: CACNNRGGSYSNQPQHF; j_call: TRBJ1-5; v_call: TRBV30
cdr3_aa: CASSLRTANTEAFF; j_call: TRBJ1-1; v_call: TRBV7-9
cdr3_aa: CASSSGTSGAQETQYF; j_call: TRBJ2-5; v_call: TRBV21-1
cdr3_aa: CASSYPRNYGYTF; j_call: TRBJ1-2; v_call: TRBV3-1/TRBV3-2
cdr3_aa: CASSPGHSNTIYF; j_call: TRBJ1-3; v_call: TRBV5-6
cdr3_aa: CASRRRAGVNEKLFF; j_call: TRBJ1-4; v_call: TRBV19
cdr3_aa: CASSTPGRSQPQHF; j_call: TRBJ1-5; v_call: TRBV19